This TCR beta chain is from a study of blood T cells in healthy people across ages. General study results and limits: Comparison with aged donors showed that long-lived donors had more naive CD4+ cells and higher diversity.

This CDR3 has 13 residues. Germline loops: CDR1 SQVTM, CDR2 ANQGSEA. Donor samples were obtained from healthy Caucasian individuals from Russia, aged 6 to 90. Each donor gave around 9.3 milliliters of peripheral blood. Total RNA, at least 6 micrograms per sample, came from PBMCs. A remark on this clonotype: Its antigen is not identified.

It was with a sample-barcoded 5' primer and a J-beta primer mix that a second PCR of roughly 7 to 12 cycles was run. TCRdb re-called the 5' RACE reads through MiXCR, storing one row per CDR3 protein. Of around 1.5 million distinct CDR3 sequences in the sample, around 55% were seen once. The specimen sequenced was blood. The sequence derives from a young man in good health. The rearrangement links TRBV29-1 to TRBJ2-4, with D perhaps TRBD1 (6 bases). The J call may be incorrect, as the DNA end agrees better with TRBJ2-7. The CDR3 DNA sequence: TGCAGCGCCTCGCCCACAGGGATCCACGAGCAGTACTTC. Translated: CSASPTGIHEQYF.